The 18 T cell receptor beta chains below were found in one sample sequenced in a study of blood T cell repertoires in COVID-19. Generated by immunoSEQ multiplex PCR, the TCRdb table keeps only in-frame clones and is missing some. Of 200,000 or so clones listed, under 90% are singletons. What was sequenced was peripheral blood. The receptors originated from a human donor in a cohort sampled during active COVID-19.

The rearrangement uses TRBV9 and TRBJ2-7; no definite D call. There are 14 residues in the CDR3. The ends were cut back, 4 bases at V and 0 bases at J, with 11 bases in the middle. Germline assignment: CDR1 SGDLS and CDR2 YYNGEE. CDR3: CASSTDAFSYEQYF. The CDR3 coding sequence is TGTGCCAGCAGCACAGACGCGTTCTCCTACGAGCAGTACTTC.

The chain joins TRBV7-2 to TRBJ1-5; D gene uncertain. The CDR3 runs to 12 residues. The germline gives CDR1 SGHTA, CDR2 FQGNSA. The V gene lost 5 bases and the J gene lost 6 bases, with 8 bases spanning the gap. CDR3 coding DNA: TGTGCCAGCAGCCCGACGGGTCAGCCCCAGCATTTT. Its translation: CASSPTGQPQHF.

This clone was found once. The CDR3 bases are TGCGCCAGCAGCTCTGGTGACAGGGGAGTACTGGGCTACACCTTC. As protein: CASSSGDRGVLGYTF. This chain joins TRBV5-1 and TRBJ1-2; 8 bases agree with TRBD1. The trim removed 3 bases at V and 8 bases at J, leaving 12 bases unmatched. This CDR3 has 15 amino acids. Germline V gene sequence: CDR1 SGHRS, CDR2 YFSETQ.

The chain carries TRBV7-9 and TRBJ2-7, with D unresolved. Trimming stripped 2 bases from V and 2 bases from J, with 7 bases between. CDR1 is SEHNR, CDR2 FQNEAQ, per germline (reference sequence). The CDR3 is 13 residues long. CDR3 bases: TGTGCCAGCAGCTTACTCGCAGCCTACGAGCAGTACGTC. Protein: CASSLLAAYEQYV.

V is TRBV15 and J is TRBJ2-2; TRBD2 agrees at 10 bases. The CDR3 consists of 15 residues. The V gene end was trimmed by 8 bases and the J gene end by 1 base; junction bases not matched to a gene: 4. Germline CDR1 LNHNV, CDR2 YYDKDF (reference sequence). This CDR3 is CATAPSGGNTGELFF. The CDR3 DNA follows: TGTGCCACCGCCCCTAGCGGGGGGAACACCGGGGAGCTGTTTTTT. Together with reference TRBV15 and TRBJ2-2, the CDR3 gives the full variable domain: DAMVIQNPRYQVTQFGKPVTLSCSQTLNHNVMYWYQQKSSQAPKLLFHYYDKDFNNEADTPDNFQSRRPNTSFCFLDIRSPGLGDTAMYLCATAPSGGNTGELFFGEGSRLTVL.

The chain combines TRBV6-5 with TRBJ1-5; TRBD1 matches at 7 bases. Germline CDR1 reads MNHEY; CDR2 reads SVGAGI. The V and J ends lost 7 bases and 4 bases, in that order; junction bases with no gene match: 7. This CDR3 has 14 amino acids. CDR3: CASTADRTNQPQHF. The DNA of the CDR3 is TGTGCCAGCACCGCGGACAGGACGAATCAGCCCCAGCATTTT.

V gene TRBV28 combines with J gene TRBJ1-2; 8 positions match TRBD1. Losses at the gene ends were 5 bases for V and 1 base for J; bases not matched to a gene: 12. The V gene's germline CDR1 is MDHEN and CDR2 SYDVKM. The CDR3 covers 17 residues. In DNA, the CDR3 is TGTGCCAGCAGTCAACAGGGGGGATCTGGTCTTAACTATGGCTACACCTTC. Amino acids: CASSQQGGSGLNYGYTF.

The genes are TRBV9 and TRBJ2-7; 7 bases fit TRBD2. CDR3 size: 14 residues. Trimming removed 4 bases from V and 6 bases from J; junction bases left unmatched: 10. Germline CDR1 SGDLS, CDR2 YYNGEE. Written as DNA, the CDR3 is TGTGCCAGCAGCCCCTGGGACTATCCGCCCGAGCAGTACTTC. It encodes CASSPWDYPPEQYF.

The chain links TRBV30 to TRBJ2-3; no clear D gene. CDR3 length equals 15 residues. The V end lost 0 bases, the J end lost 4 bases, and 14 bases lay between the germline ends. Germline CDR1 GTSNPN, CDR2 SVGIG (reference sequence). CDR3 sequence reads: CAWSVQGRIADTQYF. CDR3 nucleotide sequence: TGTGCCTGGAGTGTACAAGGCAGGATAGCAGATACGCAGTATTTT.

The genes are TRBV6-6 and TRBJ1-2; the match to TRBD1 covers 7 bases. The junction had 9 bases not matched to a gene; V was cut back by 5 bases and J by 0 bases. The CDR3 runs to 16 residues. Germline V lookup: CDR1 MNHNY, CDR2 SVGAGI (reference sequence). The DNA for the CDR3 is TGTGCCAGCAGTAAACCGCGACAGGGAACTAACTATGGCTACACCTTC. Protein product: CASSKPRQGTNYGYTF.

This CDR3 reads CASSPEASGKQYF. In nucleotides, the CDR3 is TGTGCCAGCAGCCCTGAGGCTAGCGGGAAGCAGTACTTC. This chain uses TRBV28 with TRBJ2-7; TRBD2 agrees at 9 bases. V was pared by 6 bases and J by 8 bases, with 8 bases of the junction left unmatched. The CDR3 has 13 amino acids. The germline gives CDR1 MDHEN, CDR2 SYDVKM.

DNA of the CDR3: TGTGCCAGCAGCGTGGCTAGCGGGGAGTTCGTCAATGAGCAGTTCTTC. It is translated as CASSVASGEFVNEQFF. This chain links TRBV9 with TRBJ2-1; 9 nucleotides align to TRBD2. The CDR3 has 16 residues. Germline loops: CDR1 SGDLS, CDR2 YYNGEE. Trimming at V came to 2 bases and at J to 6 bases, leaving 9 bases not matched to a gene.

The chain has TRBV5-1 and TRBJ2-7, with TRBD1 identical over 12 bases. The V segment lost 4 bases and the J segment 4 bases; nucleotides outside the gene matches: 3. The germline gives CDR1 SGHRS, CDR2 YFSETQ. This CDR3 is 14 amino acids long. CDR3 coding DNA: TGCGCCAGCAGCCTGGGACAGGGGGCTTACGAGCAGTACGTC. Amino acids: CASSLGQGAYEQYV.

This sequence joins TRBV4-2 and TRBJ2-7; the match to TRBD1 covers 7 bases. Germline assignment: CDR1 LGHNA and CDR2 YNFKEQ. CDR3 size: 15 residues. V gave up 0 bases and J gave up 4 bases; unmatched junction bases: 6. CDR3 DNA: TGTGCCAGCAGCCAAGATTGGACAGGTCTTTACGAGCAGTACTTC. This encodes CASSQDWTGLYEQYF.

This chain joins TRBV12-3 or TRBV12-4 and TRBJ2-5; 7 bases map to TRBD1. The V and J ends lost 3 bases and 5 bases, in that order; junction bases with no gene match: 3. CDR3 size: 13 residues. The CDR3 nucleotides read TGTGCCAGCAGTTTCCGACAGGGTGAGACCCAGTACTTC. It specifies CASSFRQGETQYF.

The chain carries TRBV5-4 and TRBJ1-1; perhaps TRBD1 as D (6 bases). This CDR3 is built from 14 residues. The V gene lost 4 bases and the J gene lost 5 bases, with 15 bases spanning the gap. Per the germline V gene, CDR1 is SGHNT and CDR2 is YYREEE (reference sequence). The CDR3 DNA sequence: TGTGCCAGCAGCGGACAGCTACAGGGAACTGAAGCTTTCTTT. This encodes CASSGQLQGTEAFF.

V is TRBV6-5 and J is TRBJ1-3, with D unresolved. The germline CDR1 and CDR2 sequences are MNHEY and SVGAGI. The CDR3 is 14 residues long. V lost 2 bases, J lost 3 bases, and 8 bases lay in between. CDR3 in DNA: TGTGCCAGCAGTTACGGGCAGGTTGGAAACACCATATATTTT. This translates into CASSYGQVGNTIYF.

CDR3 nucleotides: TGCGCCAGCAGCCAAGATCCAGGGGAGCAGTACTTC. The encoded protein is CASSQDPGEQYF. The chain combines TRBV4-1 with TRBJ2-7, with D possibly being TRBD1 (5 bases). V was shortened by 0 bases and J by 7 bases, with 7 bases between the two germline ends. CDR1 and CDR2 (germline): MGHRA, YSYEKL. The CDR3 extends over 12 amino acids.